This passage covers 20 T cell receptor beta chains from one sample sequenced in a study of cytomegalovirus exposure and HLA in healthy donors. Researchers ran the PCR with 60 Vbeta and 13 Jbeta primers. TCRdb's copy holds only in-frame clones and misses some; the assay was immunoSEQ multiplex PCR. Of hundreds of thousands of clones listed, around four fifths were seen once; the top ten hold roughly 2.5%. The source material was PBMCs. The source of these receptors is a woman in her sixties or seventies in good health and CMV-seropositive.

The V and J genes are TRBV5-6 and TRBJ2-2; TRBD1 matches at 7 bases. The J segment lost 4 bases and the V segment lost 2 bases, leaving 8 bases of the junction unmatched. This CDR3 has 16 amino acids. Germline V gives CDR1 SGHDT, CDR2 YYEEEE. CDR3 sequence: CASSFRTGVGTGELFF. The CDR3 nucleotides are TGTGCCAGCAGCTTTCGCACAGGGGTTGGCACCGGGGAGCTGTTTTTT.

This clone was seen only once. The chain links TRBV5-4 to TRBJ1-1; 7 positions match TRBD1. This CDR3 spans 13 amino acids. Trimming cost V 6 bases and J 5 bases; bases outside gene matches: 7. Per germline, CDR1 SGHNT and CDR2 YYREEE (reference sequence). CDR3 nucleotides: TGTGCCAGCAATATCGACAGGGTAACTGAAGCTTTCTTT. As protein: CASNIDRVTEAFF.

Comments on this clone: The CDR3 ends on some other residue instead of the conserved phenylalanine or tryptophan, so this is likely a read error. The limits of the CDR3 on the DNA are not certain, so only TCRdb's listed CDR3 is given. J is TRBJ2-7 and V is TRBV7-8; TRBD2 is the table's D call, not checked against the DNA. Germline CDR1 reads SGHVS; CDR2 reads FQNEAQ. The CDR3 sequence runs 8 residues, both termini included. The CDR3 reads CASSRRRR.

In its sample, this clone was seen a few times. The CDR3 protein is CASSPTQGRNEKLFF. CDR3 in DNA: TGTGCCAGTAGTCCGACACAGGGCCGTAATGAAAAACTGTTTTTT. The J gene is TRBJ1-4, the V gene TRBV19, with a weak D call TRBD1 (6 bases). The CDR3 loop spans 15 amino acids. The V end lost 5 bases, the J end lost 4 bases, and 14 bases lay between the germline ends. CDR1 LNHDA and CDR2 SQIVND come from the germline V gene (reference sequence). Using reference TRBV19 and TRBJ1-4 for the parts outside the CDR3, the full variable domain is DGGITQSPKYLFRKEGQNVTLSCEQNLNHDAMYWYRQDPGQGLRLIYYSQIVNDFQKGDIAEGYSVSREKKESFPLTVTSAQKNPTAFYLCASSPTQGRNEKLFFGSGTQLSVL.

The J gene is TRBJ1-2, the V gene TRBV2; 7 positions match TRBD1. The CDR3 length is 13 residues. Germline V gives CDR1 SNHLY, CDR2 FYNNEI. The J segment lost 4 bases and the V segment lost 8 bases, leaving 7 bases of the junction unmatched. For the CDR3, the DNA is TGTGCCAGCGCCGGGACAGTTGTCTATGGCTACACCTTC. Translated, it gives CASAGTVVYGYTF.

This clone was seen only once. J is TRBJ2-7 and V is TRBV15; D is unresolved. The ends were cut back, 0 bases at V and 3 bases at J, with 6 bases in the middle. CDR1 is LNHNV, CDR2 YYDKDF, per germline (reference sequence). The CDR3 consists of 13 residues. Written as DNA, the CDR3 is TGTGCCACCAGCAGAGATAATCTCTACGAGCAGTACTTC. It translates to CATSRDNLYEQYF. Together with reference TRBV15 and TRBJ2-7, the CDR3 gives the full variable domain: DAMVIQNPRYQVTQFGKPVTLSCSQTLNHNVMYWYQQKSSQAPKLLFHYYDKDFNNEADTPDNFQSRRPNTSFCFLDIRSPGLGDTAMYLCATSRDNLYEQYFGPGTRLTVT.

In its sample, this clone was seen a few times. V gene TRBV6-1 combines with J gene TRBJ1-6; D unresolved. The CDR3 is made up of 15 amino acids. Trimming removed 4 bases from V and 3 bases from J, with 10 bases in between. Germline CDR1 and CDR2: MNHNS and SASEGT. CDR3 in amino acids: CASSGLGSYNSPLHF. The CDR3 coding sequence is TGTGCCAGCAGTGGTCTTGGCAGCTATAATTCACCCCTCCACTTT.

This clone was detected a few times. The chain couples TRBV14 to TRBJ2-4; 8 bases line up with TRBD1. This CDR3 contains 16 residues. V gave up 3 bases and J gave up 0 bases; unmatched junction bases: 4. CDR1 is SGHDN, CDR2 FVKESK, per germline. The CDR3: CASSHGQGLAKNIQYF. The CDR3 DNA reads TGTGCCAGCAGCCACGGACAGGGCCTAGCCAAAAACATTCAGTACTTC.

The genes are TRBV28 and TRBJ1-2; D might be TRBD1 (5 bases). Germline lookup yields CDR1 MDHEN and CDR2 SYDVKM. V was pared by 7 bases and J by 7 bases, with 19 bases between. CDR3 length: 14 residues. CDR3: CASIGGGGRGGYTF. The CDR3 DNA reads TGTGCCAGCATCGGTGGGGGGGGACGTGGTGGCTACACCTTC.

This clone was detected only a few times. The chain uses TRBV27 and TRBJ1-2, with 7 bases lining up with TRBD1. The CDR3 length is 14 residues. Losses at the gene ends were 7 bases for V and 8 bases for J; bases not matched to a gene: 13. The V gene's germline CDR1 is MNHEY and CDR2 SMNVEV (reference sequence). The CDR3 DNA reads as TGTGCCAGCAAATCCAGACAGGGAGCCTTCGGCTACACCTTC. Translation: CASKSRQGAFGYTF.

This clone has a handful of counts. The CDR3, as DNA: TGTGCCAGCAGCGGTGGGGGGTACACCGGGGAGCTGTTTTTT. Translated, it gives CASSGGGYTGELFF. V is TRBV7-3 and J is TRBJ2-2, with TRBD2 as a possible D gene (6 bases). The V gene lost 5 bases and the J gene lost 3 bases, with 10 bases spanning the gap. Germline loops: CDR1 SGHTA, CDR2 FQGTGA. This CDR3 contains 14 residues.

In its sample, this clone was seen a few times. The CDR3 DNA follows: TGCGCCAGCAGCCCGGGGACAGGGGGTATTTATTACAATGAGCAGTTCTTC. It is translated as CASSPGTGGIYYNEQFF. This chain connects TRBV5-1 to TRBJ2-1, with 11 bases fitting TRBD1. V was clipped by 4 bases and J by 4 bases; unmatched bases: 10. The CDR3 spans 17 residues. Germline V gives CDR1 SGHRS, CDR2 YFSETQ.

V and J are TRBV19 and TRBJ1-1, with D perhaps matching TRBD1 (6 bases). V was cut by 0 bases and J by 10 bases, with 15 bases left in between. Germline loops: CDR1 LNHDA, CDR2 SQIVND (reference sequence). The CDR3 has 14 amino acids. CDR3 amino acids: CASSIDRAGVTAFF. The CDR3 DNA reads as TGTGCCAGTAGTATAGATAGGGCAGGGGTGACAGCTTTCTTT.

DNA of the CDR3: TGTGCCACCGCGGACAGGGTGGATTCACCCCTCCACTTT. Residues: CATADRVDSPLHF. The chain joins TRBV10-3 to TRBJ1-6; 8 nucleotides align to TRBD1. The V gene's germline CDR1 is ENHRY and CDR2 SYGVKD. CDR3 length: 13 residues. Unmatched junction bases numbered 7, after V lost 10 bases and J lost 8 bases.

In the case of this clone: This sample also contains other DNA sequences that code for the same CDR3. V usage is TRBV15 and J usage is TRBJ2-6; D might be TRBD2 (6 bases). Trimming took 2 bases from V and 2 from J, leaving 13 bases between them. The CDR3 totals 17 residues. CDR1 and CDR2 from the germline V gene are LNHNV and YYDKDF (reference sequence). This chain's CDR3 is CATSRTLGGAGANVLTF. CDR3 nucleotides: TGTGCCACCAGCAGAACCCTCGGAGGGGCTGGGGCCAACGTCCTGACTTTC.

V gene TRBV5-3 combines with J gene TRBJ2-7, with TRBD2 as a possible D gene (7 bases). TRBV5-3 is treated as an ORF (open reading frame) with a function not yet certain. V lost 0 bases and J 5 bases, leaving 15 bases between the germline ends. This CDR3 is built from 15 residues. CDR3 protein: CARSLVAGANHEQYF. The CDR3 nucleotides read TGTGCCAGAAGCTTGGTGGCGGGGGCAAACCACGAGCAGTACTTC.

The DNA for the CDR3 is TGCGCCAGTAAGGGTACAGGGCCGGGGGAGCAGTACTTC. Its translation is CASKGTGPGEQYF. V usage is TRBV10-1 and J usage is TRBJ2-7, with a weak D call TRBD1 (6 bases). CDR1 is WNHNN and CDR2 is SYGVQD in the germline V gene (reference sequence). This CDR3 comprises 13 residues. V lost 9 bases and J 7 bases, leaving 19 bases between the germline ends.

This clone was seen only once. At one end, the junction sequence differs from germline, possibly due to a read error. Other nucleotide sequences from this sample produce the same CDR3. The gene calls are TRBV10-3 and TRBJ1-5; 11 bases match TRBD1. CDR1 and CDR2 from the germline V gene are ENHRY and SYGVKD. The length of the CDR3 is 16 residues. The CDR3 protein is CAISESWTGGDQPQHF. As DNA, the CDR3 is TGTGCCATCAGTGAGTCCTGGACAGGGGGCGATCAGCCCCAGCACTTT.

The CDR3 here is CASGGQLGGTEAFF. The CDR3 DNA sequence: TGTGCTAGTGGGGGACAACTAGGAGGCACTGAAGCTTTCTTT. The chain uses TRBV12-5 and TRBJ1-1; D perhaps matches TRBD1 (6 bases). The CDR3 is 14 residues long. V lost 6 bases to trimming and J lost 4 bases, with 15 bases between them. Germline-derived CDR1 and CDR2 are LGHNT and FRNRAP.

The J gene is TRBJ1-1, the V gene TRBV13; TRBD1 matches 7 bases. This CDR3 contains 13 residues. CDR1 and CDR2 from the germline V gene are PRHDT and FYEKMQ (reference sequence). V shed 1 base and J 7 bases; nucleotides not matched to a gene: 3. The DNA for the CDR3 is TGTGCCAGCAGCTTAGTAAGGACAGGTGAAGCTTTCTTT. Its protein is CASSLVRTGEAFF. Filled out from reference TRBV13 and TRBJ1-1, the complete variable domain reads AAGVIQSPRHLIKEKRETATLKCYPIPRHDTVYWYQQGPGQDPQFLISFYEKMQSDKGSIPDRFSAQQFSDYHSELNMSSLELGDSALYFCASSLVRTGEAFFGQGTRLTVV.